This record looks at one T cell receptor (beta chain) sequence and its context. Its antigen has not been determined. Base qualities were left out, and no much larger clone turns up one base away. This sample's time point label indicates: baseline before first vaccination. This specimen's treatment or condition label, per the study, means: meningococcal conjugate vaccine given as trial control. The vaccinee samples were drawn from two UK trials, COV001 and COV002, one of which was a single-blind randomized controlled phase 2/3 trial testing AZD1222 (ChAdOx1 nCoV-19) in healthy adults. Trial participant PBMC samples were collected at day 0 and day 28 after the second dose for TCRbeta chain sequencing. This record comes from a study of T cell responses to AZD1222 COVID-19 vaccine (dated by TCRdb to about 2021). Concerning the study at large: TCR sequencing was performed for about 240 trial participants, of whom about 200 were given two doses of AZD1222 and around 25 were given two doses of MenACWY control vaccine. Enrollment into the trials was organized by age into subgroups of 18-55, 56-69 and 70-plus years, and those subgroups contained about 160, 30 and 59 TCR-sequenced participants, respectively. Summary of the overall study and its limitations: Most participants were white British and females outnumbered males, and the authors suggested that clonal diversity may have been underestimated. The 56-69-year group was small, and its depth increase did not reach significance, likely because of low power. Because no samples from the day 14 peak response were available, repertoires could be characterized only after the peak T cell response. Reportedly, close to half of the unique spike-specific TCRs recognized epitopes lying outside the regions that are mutated in the B.1.351 and B.1.1.7 variants. Conclusions about previously exposed vaccinees were limited because only a handful of AZD1222 recipients were SARS-CoV-2 seropositive at baseline. After two AZD1222 doses, both the breadth and the depth of spike-specific TCRs were significantly higher than at day 0 and than in MenACWY recipients. The whole spike protein was spanned by vaccine-associated CD4 TCRs, and dominant responses were seen in regions 160-218 and 743-854.

The CDR3 regions of human TCRbeta chains were analyzed by immunosequencing. The source study handled its data this way. Repertoire TCRs were checked for matches against a reference library of SARS-CoV-2-specific TCRs that had been generated using the MIRA antigen-specificity platform. Breadth meant the fraction of unique TCRs that were SARS-CoV-2-associated, whereas depth meant the fraction of total T cells that were SARS-CoV-2-associated. Using the MIRA data, each spike-specific TCR was mapped to the spike region that the TCR reacts to and placed in a CD4 or CD8 class. Log10-transformed breadth and depth values were compared by one-way ANOVA with Sidak's multiple comparisons tests. Held by TCRdb, this immuneACCESS table contains in-frame sequences only and omits some clones. Under half of the omission traces to an unresolved V gene where checked; the cause of the rest is unknown. D and trimming were read from the DNA, whereas the V and J calls and clone size are those reported in that table. This sample gives approximately 50,000 clones in total; 85% to 90% of them show up just once. The ten largest account for under 25% of the sample.

The specimen comprised peripheral blood, sampled on day 0 of MenACWY control vaccination. The sequence was collected from an adult in good health.

The DNA sequence reads TGTGCCAGCAGCTTAACGCGGACAGCCACCCATAAGCAGTTCTTC. Its protein product is CASSLTRTATHKQFF. The sequence joins TRBV7-2 to TRBJ2-1; tentative D gene TRBD1, with 6 bases matching. V is clipped by 2 bases and J by 11 bases, and the sequence between their germline boundaries is 19 bases long. The CDR3 runs 15 residues from the cysteine to the phenylalanine. The CDR3 DNA has 45 bases and is translated from base 1. The germline V gene encodes CDR1 SGHTA and CDR2 FQGNSA.